The T cell receptor (beta chain) described here comes from a study of shared clonotypes between healthy human individuals. Points on this clone: Its antigen remains unknown.

Broader study findings: Sharing across four donors was highest in naive CD4 (roughly 5%) and lowest in memory CD8 (0.4%). In the sorted subsets, rarefaction showed sequencing was incomplete despite large depth. Clonotype sharing among donors was thought likely to change with sequencing depth.

Libraries were prepared by immunoSEQ multiplex PCR; TCRdb keeps only in-frame clonotypes and omits some of them. This sample has about 2.2 million clones, with 93% found just once. Terminally differentiated effector memory CD45RA+ cells were excluded by CCR7 positive selection of CD45RO-negative cells. From germline, CDR1 is SEHNR and CDR2 FQNEAQ (reference sequence). J gave up 5 bases and V 6 bases, and 8 bases lay outside the gene matches. The CDR3 spans 14 residues. The rearrangement links TRBV7-9 to TRBJ2-5; TRBD1 matches 8 bases. The sequencing sample was made of naive CD8+ T cells from PBMCs. The TCR originated in a man younger than 30 in good health. Some clones in this sample may be carry-over from other donors' samples. In nucleotides, the CDR3 is TGTGCCAGCAGTCCGGACAGGGAGGCGGAGACCCAGTACTTC. Protein product: CASSPDREAETQYF.